Each of the 28 T cell receptor beta chains below was sequenced from the same sample in a study of T cells in localized non-small cell lung cancer. The repertoire was sequenced with immunoSEQ multiplex PCR; TCRdb's copy has only in-frame clones and lacks some. The sample records tens of thousands of clones, about 84% being singletons. The specimen was peripheral blood, collected before any cancer treatment. The receptors here all came from an older female donor with stage I lung adenocarcinoma.

V usage is TRBV5-1 and J usage is TRBJ2-2; 7 bases agree with TRBD2. Germline assignment: CDR1 SGHRS and CDR2 YFSETQ. The V segment lost 2 bases and the J segment 4 bases; nucleotides outside the gene matches: 5. The CDR3 consists of 15 residues. The CDR3 loop reads CASSFGGRFTGELFF. The CDR3 DNA is TGCGCCAGCAGCTTTGGCGGGAGATTCACCGGGGAGCTGTTTTTT.

This clone was seen a single time. The chain employs TRBV7-2 and TRBJ1-1; 8 bases agree with TRBD1. The CDR3 extends over 15 amino acids. With 5 bases clipped from V and 0 bases from J, the junction kept 5 bases outside the gene matches. The germline V gene encodes CDR1 SGHTA and CDR2 FQGNSA. The CDR3 protein is CASSHPGQVNTEAFF. CDR3 sequence (DNA): TGTGCCAGCAGCCATCCGGGACAGGTGAACACTGAAGCTTTCTTT.

The chain recombines TRBV10-3 with TRBJ2-7; a possible D gene is TRBD2 (5 bases). Trimming pared 0 bases from V and 0 bases from J, leaving 12 bases between. Germline loops: CDR1 ENHRY, CDR2 SYGVKD. CDR3 size: 16 residues. The CDR3 DNA follows: TGTGCCATCAGTGAGTCGAGTTCGGGGAGCTCCTACGAGCAGTACTTC. It is translated as CAISESSSGSSYEQYF.

The chain couples TRBV7-8 to TRBJ2-5; D is perhaps TRBD2 (5 bases). The V gene's germline CDR1 is SGHVS and CDR2 FQNEAQ. This CDR3 is built from 14 residues. Trimming took off 5 bases at V and 1 base at J, with 11 bases between the two ends. The CDR3 protein is CASSPVAFQETQYF. CDR3 DNA: TGTGCCAGCAGCCCCGTAGCGTTCCAAGAGACCCAGTACTTC.

This chain uses TRBV4-2 with TRBJ1-6; D is uncertain. Looked up from germline, CDR1 is LGHNA and CDR2 is YNFKEQ. V lost 0 bases, J lost 2 bases, and 11 bases lay in between. CDR3 size: 17 residues. The CDR3 protein is CASSQEPSRTYNSPLHF. The DNA for the CDR3 is TGTGCCAGCAGCCAAGAGCCCTCGCGGACCTATAATTCACCCCTCCACTTT.

The chain uses TRBV6-6 and TRBJ2-7, with a weak D call TRBD1 (5 bases). The V and J ends lost 5 bases and 5 bases respectively, with 10 bases between them. The CDR3 runs to 12 residues. Germline values: CDR1 MNHNY, CDR2 SVGAGI (reference sequence). CDR3 in DNA: TGTGCCAGCAGTCACATCAGGGACGAGCAGTACTTC. Translated: CASSHIRDEQYF.

The chain joins TRBV7-2 to TRBJ1-1; TRBD1 might be the D (6 bases). Germline V gene lookup returns CDR1 SGHTA and CDR2 FQGNSA. The CDR3 length is 15 residues. V lost 0 bases to trimming and J lost 0 bases, with 8 bases between them. This CDR3 reads CASSLAGGMNTEAFF. CDR3 in DNA: TGTGCCAGCAGCTTAGCAGGGGGGATGAACACTGAAGCTTTCTTT. The full variable domain, completed using reference TRBV7-2 and TRBJ1-1, is GAGVSQSPSNKVTEKGKDVELRCDPISGHTALYWYRQSLGQGLEFLIYFQGNSAPDKSGLPSDRFSAERTGGSVSTLTIQRTQQEDSAVYLCASSLAGGMNTEAFFGQGTRLTVV.

J is TRBJ2-2 and V is TRBV9; no definite D call. CDR1 SGDLS and CDR2 YYNGEE come from the germline V gene. The CDR3 spans 15 residues. V was shortened by 0 bases and J by 0 bases, with 6 bases between the two germline ends. CDR3 sequence reads: CASSVGVTNTGELFF. The CDR3 DNA reads as TGTGCCAGCAGCGTAGGGGTGACGAACACCGGGGAGCTGTTTTTT.

This clone was counted between two and nine times. This sequence joins TRBV5-4 and TRBJ1-6; D is possibly TRBD1 (6 bases). There are 14 residues in the CDR3. V was shortened by 1 base and J by 9 bases, with 11 bases between the two germline ends. Germline V gene lookup returns CDR1 SGHNT and CDR2 YYREEE (reference sequence). The CDR3 sequence is CASSLTGPGSPLHF. CDR3 DNA sequence: TGTGCCAGCAGCTTGACAGGGCCCGGTTCACCCCTCCACTTT.

This clone was seen a few times. CDR3 protein: CASSLPIERQGGGYTF. CDR3 nucleotide sequence: TGTGCCAGCAGCTTGCCGATCGAAAGACAGGGTGGAGGCTACACCTTC. This chain joins TRBV5-4 and TRBJ1-2, with 7 bases identical to TRBD1. The CDR3 contains 16 residues. V trimming: 1 base; J trimming: 8 bases; junction bases outside the gene matches: 14. Germline lookup yields CDR1 SGHNT and CDR2 YYREEE (reference sequence).

V usage is TRBV27 and J usage is TRBJ1-5; D unclear. V was shortened by 8 bases and J by 5 bases, with 13 bases between the two germline ends. The CDR3 consists of 13 residues. Germline V CDR1 and CDR2: MNHEY, SMNVEV (reference sequence). CDR3: CASLTGAYQPQHF. CDR3 in DNA: TGTGCCAGCCTAACGGGCGCATATCAGCCCCAGCATTTT.

This clone was seen once. The V call is TRBV2, the J call TRBJ2-7; D gene uncertain. Trimming pared 4 bases from V and 2 bases from J, leaving 21 bases between. Germline CDR1 and CDR2: SNHLY and FYNNEI. This CDR3 has 17 residues. The CDR3 DNA sequence: TGTGCCAGCAGTGGGGCAGGATCCACAACCTCCCCCTACGAGCAGTACTTC. It translates to CASSGAGSTTSPYEQYF. The variable domain in full, with the rest retrieved from reference TRBV2 and TRBJ2-7, is EPEVTQTPSHQVTQMGQEVILRCVPISNHLYFYWYRQILGQKVEFLVSFYNNEISEKSEIFDDQFSVERPDGSNFTLKIRSTKLEDSAMYFCASSGAGSTTSPYEQYFGPGTRLTVT.

V gene TRBV11-2 combines with J gene TRBJ1-1; the D gene is possibly TRBD1 (5 bases). Trimming shortened V by 7 bases and J by 1 base, and 16 bases separated the two germline ends. The germline gives CDR1 SGHAT, CDR2 FQNNGV. CDR3 length: 15 amino acids. CDR3 loop: CASTKGTRTNTEAFF. For the CDR3, the DNA is TGTGCCAGCACCAAAGGGACTAGGACGAACACTGAAGCTTTCTTT.

This chain links TRBV2 with TRBJ2-1; the match to TRBD1 covers 8 bases. Germline V CDR1 and CDR2: SNHLY, FYNNEI. Losses at the gene ends were 4 bases for V and 8 bases for J; bases not matched to a gene: 7. CDR3 size: 14 residues. The CDR3 is CASSGQGLGDEQFF. DNA of the CDR3: TGTGCCAGCAGTGGACAGGGGCTTGGGGATGAGCAGTTCTTC.

Of note for this clone: This specimen includes other DNA sequences encoding the same CDR3. For the CDR3, the DNA is TGTGCCAGCAGCTTGGCGGGGGGACCTTACGAGCAGTACTTC. It yields the protein CASSLAGGPYEQYF. The chain uses TRBV5-4 and TRBJ2-7, with 7 bases lining up with TRBD2. The V and J ends lost 0 bases and 4 bases, in that order; junction bases with no gene match: 4. The CDR3 extends over 14 amino acids. Germline CDR1 SGHNT, CDR2 YYREEE (reference sequence).

The chain has TRBV11-2 and TRBJ1-1; a weak D match, TRBD1 (5 bases). The V gene lost 5 bases and the J gene lost 7 bases, with 17 bases spanning the gap. Germline CDR1 is SGHAT and CDR2 is FQNNGV. The CDR3 loop spans 14 amino acids. CDR3 sequence (DNA): TGTGCCAGCAGCCTGGGACTGCGCAACCATGAAGCTTTCTTT. Its translation is CASSLGLRNHEAFF.

The gene calls are TRBV28 and TRBJ2-7; 9 bases match TRBD1. Germline V CDR1 and CDR2: MDHEN, SYDVKM. The ends lost 7 bases at V and 3 bases at J; junction bases unmatched: 10. CDR3 size: 15 residues. CDR3 protein: CASKLFGTGIYEQYF. In DNA, the CDR3 is TGTGCCAGCAAACTCTTTGGGACAGGGATCTACGAGCAGTACTTC. The variable domain in full, completed from reference TRBV28 and TRBJ2-7, reads DVKVTQSSRYLVKRTGEKVFLECVQDMDHENMFWYRQDPGLGLRLIYFSYDVKMKEKGDIPEGYSVSREKKERFSLILESASTNQTSMYLCASKLFGTGIYEQYFGPGTRLTVT.

The V call is TRBV5-8, the J call TRBJ1-1, with 7 bases that match TRBD1. Germline values: CDR1 SGHTS, CDR2 YDEGEE. V shed 7 bases, J shed 4 bases, and the junction held 13 bases outside the gene matches. CDR3 length equals 15 residues. The CDR3 region has the DNA TGTGCCAGCGGAGAGAACAGGGGTTGGCGCACTGAAGCTTTCTTT. Translating gives CASGENRGWRTEAFF. The full variable domain, rest sourced from reference TRBV5-8 and TRBJ1-1, is EAGVTQSPTHLIKTRGQQATLRCSPISGHTSVYWYQQALGLGLQFLLWYDEGEERNRGNFPPRFSGRQFPNYSSELNVNALELEDSALYLCASGENRGWRTEAFFGQGTRLTVV.

The chain is built from TRBV10-3 and TRBJ2-1, with 9 bases that match TRBD1. Trimming took 4 bases from V and 5 from J; bases not matched to a gene: 6. This CDR3 is 15 amino acids long. In germline, CDR1 is ENHRY, CDR2 SYGVKD. The CDR3 sequence: CAISVSRDRDNEQFF. The CDR3 coding sequence is TGTGCCATCAGTGTCTCAAGGGACAGGGACAATGAGCAGTTCTTC.

V usage is TRBV19 and J usage is TRBJ2-1; 7 positions match TRBD2. CDR3 length: 14 residues. V was pared by 1 base and J by 8 bases, with 5 bases of the junction left unmatched. Germline loops: CDR1 LNHDA, CDR2 SQIVND (reference sequence). This CDR3 is CASSIAGGSDEQFF. The CDR3 DNA follows: TGTGCCAGTAGTATAGCGGGAGGTTCCGATGAGCAGTTCTTC. Together with reference TRBV19 and TRBJ2-1, the CDR3 gives the full variable domain: DGGITQSPKYLFRKEGQNVTLSCEQNLNHDAMYWYRQDPGQGLRLIYYSQIVNDFQKGDIAEGYSVSREKKESFPLTVTSAQKNPTAFYLCASSIAGGSDEQFFGPGTRLTVL.

The V gene is TRBV9, the J gene TRBJ2-1, with 7 bases identical to TRBD2. V was pared by 0 bases and J by 0 bases, with 3 bases of the junction left unmatched. The CDR3 sequence is 16 residues long. CDR1 is SGDLS and CDR2 is YYNGEE in the germline V gene. CDR3 sequence: CASSVATGGSYNEQFF. The CDR3 coding sequence is TGTGCCAGCAGCGTAGCTACGGGGGGCTCCTACAATGAGCAGTTCTTC.

The chain couples TRBV11-2 to TRBJ2-7, with D perhaps matching TRBD2 (7 bases). The CDR3 has 17 residues. Trimming took off 1 base at V and 1 base at J, with 17 bases between the two ends. Germline CDR1 and CDR2: SGHAT and FQNNGV. CDR3 in amino acids: CASSLGGLAAVSYEQYF. DNA of the CDR3: TGTGCCAGCAGCTTAGGGGGGCTAGCGGCGGTATCCTACGAGCAGTACTTC.

J is TRBJ2-1 and V is TRBV7-7; 11 bases are shared with TRBD2. The trim removed 2 bases at V and 8 bases at J, leaving 5 bases unmatched. Germline CDR1 and CDR2: SSHAT and FNYEAQ (reference sequence). The CDR3 consists of 15 residues. The CDR3 DNA is TGTGCCAGCAGCTTACTAGCGGGGGGCGGAGATGAGCAGTTCTTC. This gives the protein CASSLLAGGGDEQFF.

This rearrangement joins TRBV12-5 to TRBJ1-2, with D tentatively TRBD1 (5 bases). Germline V lookup: CDR1 LGHNT, CDR2 FRNRAP. The V end was cut by 5 bases, the J end by 8 bases, with 12 bases between. This CDR3 is 12 amino acids long. CDR3 loop: CASGRLTGGYTF. DNA of the CDR3: TGTGCTAGTGGTCGGCTTACAGGCGGCTACACCTTC.

To note about this clone: Other DNA variants within this sample encode the same CDR3. The gene calls are TRBV30 and TRBJ1-1; D unresolved. The CDR3 totals 12 residues. Germline V lookup: CDR1 GTSNPN, CDR2 SVGIG (reference sequence). Trimming cost V 3 bases and J 1 base, with 6 bases left between them. The CDR3 nucleotides read TGTGCCTGGAGAGGCGGGAACACTGAAGCTTTCTTT. Its translation is CAWRGGNTEAFF.

The chain uses TRBV6-5 and TRBJ2-7; perhaps TRBD2 as D (6 bases). The CDR3 is 14 amino acids. Germline CDR1 reads MNHEY; CDR2 reads SVGAGI. V lost 11 bases, J lost 5 bases, and 22 bases lay in between. The CDR3: CAAKPGVAEHEQYF. DNA for the CDR3: TGTGCCGCCAAACCGGGGGTAGCGGAACACGAGCAGTACTTC.

This clone was seen a handful of times. The rearrangement uses TRBV5-4 and TRBJ1-6; TRBD1 matches at 12 bases. Looked up from germline, CDR1 is SGHNT and CDR2 is YYREEE (reference sequence). V gave up 4 bases and J gave up 7 bases; unmatched junction bases: 3. The CDR3 extends over 15 amino acids. Here the CDR3 DNA reads TGTGCCAGCAGCCCAGGGACAGGGGGCAATTCACCCCTCCACTTT. Its translation: CASSPGTGGNSPLHF. Using reference TRBV5-4 and TRBJ1-6 for the parts outside the CDR3, the full variable domain is ETGVTQSPTHLIKTRGQQVTLRCSSQSGHNTVSWYQQALGQGPQFIFQYYREEENGRGNFPPRFSGLQFPNYSSELNVNALELDDSALYLCASSPGTGGNSPLHFGNGTRLTVT.

This clone was detected once. The gene calls are TRBV6-5 and TRBJ2-7; D perhaps matches TRBD1 (6 bases). The CDR3 is made up of 14 amino acids. Germline V gene data show CDR1 as MNHEY and CDR2 as SVGAGI. With 6 bases removed from V and 1 base from J, the gap between germline ends came to 13 bases. The CDR3 protein is CASSPGTNSYEQYF. The CDR3 bases are TGTGCCAGCAGCCCCGGGACAAATTCCTACGAGCAGTACTTC.